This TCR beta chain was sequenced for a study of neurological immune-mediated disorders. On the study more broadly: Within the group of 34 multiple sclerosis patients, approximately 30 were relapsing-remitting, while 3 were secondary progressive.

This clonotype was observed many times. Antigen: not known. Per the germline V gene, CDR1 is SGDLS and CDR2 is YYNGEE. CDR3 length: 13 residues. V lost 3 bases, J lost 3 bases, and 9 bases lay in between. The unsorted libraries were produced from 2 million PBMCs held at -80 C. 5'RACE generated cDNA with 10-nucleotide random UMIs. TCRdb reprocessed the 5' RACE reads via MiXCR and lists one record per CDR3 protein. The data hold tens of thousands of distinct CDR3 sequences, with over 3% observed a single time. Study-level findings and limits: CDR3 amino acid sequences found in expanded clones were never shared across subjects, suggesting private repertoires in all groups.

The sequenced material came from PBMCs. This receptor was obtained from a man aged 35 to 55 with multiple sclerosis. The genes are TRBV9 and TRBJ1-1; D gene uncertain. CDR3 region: CASSARVDTEAFF. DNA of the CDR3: TGTGCCAGCAGCGCCCGAGTGGACACTGAAGCTTTCTTT.